This T cell receptor (beta chain) was documented in a study of T cell responses to AZD1222 COVID-19 vaccine. Trimming pared 11 bases from V and 5 bases from J, leaving 16 bases between. The CDR3 extends over 12 amino acids. Germline CDR1 and CDR2: SNHLY and FYNNEI. The count of this clone is one. This table comes from immunoSEQ multiplex PCR, and its TCRdb copy is limited to in-frame clones, with some not included. The table records around 99,000 clones, approximately 89% of them present only once. This material consisted of peripheral blood, taken on day 0 of AZD1222 vaccination. V is TRBV2 and J is TRBJ2-7; no clear D. The sequence was obtained from an adult in good health. The CDR3 sequence is CASVLVFNEQYF. The DNA for the CDR3 is TGTGCCTCGGTCCTAGTTTTCAACGAGCAGTACTTC. Filled out from reference TRBV2 and TRBJ2-7, the complete variable domain reads EPEVTQTPSHQVTQMGQEVILRCVPISNHLYFYWYRQILGQKVEFLVSFYNNEISEKSEIFDDQFSVERPDGSNFTLKIRSTKLEDSAMYFCASVLVFNEQYFGPGTRLTVT.